These 8 T cell receptor beta chains were all obtained from the same sample, sequenced in a study of beta chain features in type 1 diabetes. Study results and caveats: Patients with Type 1 diabetes showed moderately but significantly shorter TCRB CDR3s in all four CD4+ subsets.

The isolated RNA, all of it, was reverse transcribed, so expressed TCRB transcripts were what got sequenced. Clones were sequenced by immunoSEQ multiplex PCR, and TCRdb holds only the in-frame ones, with some missing. Seen here are 640,000 or so clones, 11% to 15% observed once, and the top ten hold 0.04%. Their recognized antigens are unknown. The sequenced material came from naive CD4+ T cells from blood. These receptors originate from a man aged 18 to 30 with type 1 diabetes.

The chain combines TRBV14 with TRBJ2-7, with a weak D call TRBD2 (7 bases). Germline assignment: CDR1 SGHDN and CDR2 FVKESK. The CDR3 covers 14 residues. Trimming pared 4 bases from V and 4 bases from J, leaving 14 bases between. This CDR3 is CASSRLGGAYEQYF. In DNA form, the CDR3 reads TGTGCCAGCAGCCGGTTAGGGGGGGCTTACGAGCAGTACTTC.

This clone was counted a few times. This chain joins TRBV5-1 and TRBJ1-2, with D possibly matching TRBD1 (5 bases). Trimming pared 0 bases from V and 4 bases from J, leaving 16 bases between. Germline CDR1 reads SGHRS; CDR2 reads YFSETQ. The CDR3 consists of 16 residues. The CDR3 DNA sequence: TGCGCCAGCAGCTTGGGTACAGGCGCTAAAGGCTATGGCTACACCTTC. This codes for CASSLGTGAKGYGYTF.

In regard to this clone: The same CDR3 also results from other DNA sequences found in this sample. This chain links TRBV7-9 with TRBJ1-1; the D is unclear. V was trimmed by 5 bases and J by 4 bases, leaving 5 bases between them. The CDR3 is made up of 11 amino acids. Germline V CDR1 and CDR2: SEHNR, FQNEAQ (reference sequence). CDR3 sequence (DNA): TGTGCCAGCAGCAGTGGCACTGAAGCTTTCTTT. Translation: CASSSGTEAFF.

This chain connects TRBV18 to TRBJ1-5; TRBD1 matches at 8 bases. Germline V lookup: CDR1 KGHSH, CDR2 LQKENI. With 3 bases clipped from V and 5 bases from J, the junction kept 3 bases outside the gene matches. The CDR3 is made up of 14 amino acids. CDR3 loop: CASSPTTGDQPQHF. The CDR3 bases are TGTGCCAGCTCACCTACGACAGGGGATCAGCCCCAGCATTTT.

In its sample, this clone was seen a few times. The CDR3 sequence: CASSPPPGAGQETQYF. The DNA for the CDR3 is TGTGCCAGCAGCCCCCCGCCAGGGGCCGGGCAAGAGACCCAGTACTTC. This chain uses TRBV5-4 with TRBJ2-5, with a possible D match to TRBD1 (6 bases). The V gene lost 4 bases and the J gene lost 2 bases, with 18 bases spanning the gap. The CDR3 totals 16 residues. CDR1 SGHNT and CDR2 YYREEE come from the germline V gene (reference sequence).

This clone was observed a handful of times. This sequence joins TRBV7-2 and TRBJ1-1, with D hard to call. The CDR3 is 16 residues long. Trimming took off 1 base at V and 1 base at J, with 13 bases between the two ends. Looked up from germline, CDR1 is SGHTA and CDR2 is FQGNSA. CDR3 protein: CASSLEARRTNTEAFF. CDR3 in DNA: TGTGCCAGCAGCTTAGAGGCGCGACGGACGAACACTGAAGCTTTCTTT.

J is TRBJ2-5 and V is TRBV7-9, with D possibly matching TRBD1 (6 bases). This CDR3 is built from 13 residues. CDR1 is SEHNR, CDR2 FQNEAQ, per germline (reference sequence). The ends were cut back, 5 bases at V and 5 bases at J, with 12 bases in the middle. DNA of the CDR3: TGTGCCAGCAGCACAAGGGGGAAGGAGACCCAGTACTTC. This encodes CASSTRGKETQYF. The complete variable domain, with remaining parts taken from reference TRBV7-9 and TRBJ2-5, reads DTGVSQNPRHKITKRGQNVTFRCDPISEHNRLYWYRQTLGQGPEFLTYFQNEAQLEKSRLLSDRFSAERPKGSFSTLEIQRTEQGDSAMYLCASSTRGKETQYFGPGTRLLVL.

The V call is TRBV6-5, the J call TRBJ1-5, with unresolved D. Trimming removed 0 bases at V and 5 bases at J, with 5 bases between. From germline, CDR1 is MNHEY and CDR2 SVGAGI. This CDR3 has 13 residues. DNA for the CDR3: TGTGCCAGCAGTTACTCGTCAGATCAGCCCCAGCATTTT. Protein sequence: CASSYSSDQPQHF.